This paragraph covers one T cell receptor beta chain sequence. This sample stems from a study of identical twins' blood T cells. About the study: About twelve libraries, six alpha and six beta, gave approximately 48 million reads.

TCRdb recomputed calls from the 5' RACE reads with MiXCR, one row per CDR3 protein. The sample includes fewer than 450,000 distinct CDR3 sequences, 25% to 35% of them seen just once. Between the trimmed V and J ends, which lost 10 bases and 7 bases, there was a span of 17 bases. Germline V gene lookup returns CDR1 MNHNY and CDR2 SVGAGI (reference sequence). This CDR3 comprises 13 residues. This TCR came from a woman aged 18-50 years in good health. The sequenced sample was PBMCs. The rearrangement joins TRBV6-6 to TRBJ2-1; D may correspond to TRBD1 or TRBD2 (6 bases each). The CDR3 sequence: CANRAGTSNEQFF. The CDR3 DNA is TGTGCCAACAGGGCCGGGACTTCGAATGAGCAGTTCTTC.